The 24 T cell receptor beta chains in this list originate from one sample, sequenced in a study of graft-versus-host responses after intestinal transplantation. Using immunoSEQ multiplex PCR, the repertoire was profiled, and TCRdb retains in-frame clones only, with some absent. The repertoire consists of about 14,000 clones, with around 35% occurring once and the leading ten covering roughly 2%. The researchers put some 200,000 CFSE-labeled responder cells into plates with some 200,000 irradiated, violet-dye-labeled stimulator cells. The sample here was alloreactive CD8+ T cells from a mixed lymphocyte reaction culture, taken before intestinal transplant. As to subset: CFSE-low proliferating T cells sorted from approximately 6-day pre-transplant mixed lymphocyte reaction (GvH or HvG direction). The receptor set was obtained from a human patient who received an intestinal transplant.

CDR3 protein: CASSFQPRGEIGDYGYTF. CDR3 in DNA: TGTGCCAGCAGTTTCCAACCCCGGGGAGAAATCGGAGACTATGGCTACACCTTC. The chain recombines TRBV27 with TRBJ1-2; D ambiguous. The CDR3 has 18 amino acids. From germline, CDR1 is MNHEY and CDR2 SMNVEV (reference sequence). The V and J ends lost 3 bases and 3 bases respectively, with 23 bases between them.

The rearrangement joins TRBV7-8 to TRBJ2-7; D is perhaps TRBD2 (6 bases). Trimming removed 1 base from V and 5 bases from J, with 15 bases in between. The CDR3 runs to 15 residues. CDR1 and CDR2 (germline): SGHVS, FQNEAQ. CDR3 nucleotide sequence: TGTGCCAGCAGCTTAGTCTTCCGGGGGTCAGACGAGCAGTACTTC. The encoded protein is CASSLVFRGSDEQYF.

The chain carries TRBV7-8 and TRBJ2-5; weak D call: TRBD1 (6 bases). This CDR3 comprises 14 residues. Looked up from germline, CDR1 is SGHVS and CDR2 is FQNEAQ. The ends were cut back, 6 bases at V and 4 bases at J, with 15 bases in the middle. DNA for the CDR3: TGTGCCAGCAGATTTAATCAGGGGTCAGAGACCCAGTACTTC. Protein product: CASRFNQGSETQYF.

Judged by abundance, this clone is medium-sized. The CDR3 spells CASSGLAGGSAYEQYF. DNA of the CDR3: TGTGCCAGCAGTGGACTAGCGGGGGGCTCCGCCTACGAGCAGTACTTC. J is TRBJ2-7 and V is TRBV2; 13 positions match TRBD2. V gave up 4 bases and J gave up 2 bases; unmatched junction bases: 5. Germline V gene sequence: CDR1 SNHLY, CDR2 FYNNEI. CDR3 size: 16 residues.

This clone is termed medium-sized. The rearrangement joins TRBV6-1 to TRBJ2-7; tentatively, D is TRBD1 (5 bases). Trimming removed 3 bases at V and 5 bases at J, with 14 bases between. This CDR3 has 14 amino acids. Germline V gene data show CDR1 as MNHNS and CDR2 as SASEGT. In DNA form, the CDR3 reads TGTGCCAGCAGTGAGCCTGGGGCTTTTGACGAGCAGTACTTC. Its protein is CASSEPGAFDEQYF.

The rearrangement uses TRBV7-2 and TRBJ2-3; D is unresolved. Per the germline V gene, CDR1 is SGHTA and CDR2 is FQGNSA. This CDR3 spans 15 amino acids. V lost 3 bases and J 3 bases, leaving 13 bases between the germline ends. The CDR3 reads CASSFSTVGTDTQYF. CDR3 coding DNA: TGTGCCAGCAGCTTTAGTACAGTCGGTACAGATACGCAGTATTTT.

This clone was observed a few times. In DNA form, the CDR3 reads TGTGCCAGCAGTTTAGGAGGGAGCACTGAAGCTTTCTTT. Translated, it gives CASSLGGSTEAFF. The chain has TRBV27 and TRBJ1-1; D remains ambiguous. Germline V gene sequence: CDR1 MNHEY, CDR2 SMNVEV (reference sequence). The length of the CDR3 is 13 residues. The ends were cut back, 2 bases at V and 4 bases at J, with 8 bases in the middle.

This sequence joins TRBV7-6 and TRBJ2-7, with 10 bases aligning to TRBD1. The CDR3 contains 16 residues. The J segment lost 5 bases and the V segment lost 0 bases, leaving 7 bases of the junction unmatched. The germline CDR1 and CDR2 sequences are SGHVS and FNYEAQ. The CDR3: CASSLAPGQGTDEQYF. CDR3 DNA sequence: TGTGCCAGCAGCTTAGCTCCGGGACAGGGGACGGACGAGCAGTACTTC. The full variable domain, with the rest looked up from reference TRBV7-6 and TRBJ2-7, is GAGVSQSPRYKVTKRGQDVALRCDPISGHVSLYWYRQALGQGPEFLTYFNYEAQQDKSGLPNDRFSAERPEGSISTLTIQRTEQRDSAMYRCASSLAPGQGTDEQYFGPGTRLTVT.

This clone was counted only a few times. This rearrangement joins TRBV4-3 to TRBJ1-5; 10 bases map to TRBD1. Losses at the gene ends were 3 bases for V and 6 bases for J; bases not matched to a gene: 8. Germline lookup yields CDR1 LGHNA and CDR2 YSLEER. The CDR3 is 16 residues long. CDR3 DNA: TGCGCCAGCAGCCAGGACAGGGGGATAGGAGGTCAGCCCCAGCATTTT. Protein sequence: CASSQDRGIGGQPQHF.

In this sample, this clone turned up a few times. The genes are TRBV9 and TRBJ1-1; D remains ambiguous. V was shortened by 0 bases and J by 0 bases, with 6 bases between the two germline ends. The CDR3 contains 14 residues. CDR1 is SGDLS, CDR2 YYNGEE, per germline. The CDR3 loop reads CASSVADMNTEAFF. CDR3 DNA: TGTGCCAGCAGCGTAGCAGATATGAACACTGAAGCTTTCTTT. The entire variable domain, with the rest obtained from reference TRBV9 and TRBJ1-1, is as follows: DSGVTQTPKHLITATGQRVTLRCSPRSGDLSVYWYQQSLDQGLQFLIQYYNGEERAKGNILERFSAQQFPDLHSELNLSSLELGDSALYFCASSVADMNTEAFFGQGTRLTVV.

CDR3: CASSLEAVVTGANVLTF. The CDR3 DNA follows: TGTGCCAGCAGCTTAGAAGCCGTAGTTACTGGGGCCAACGTCCTGACTTTC. The genes are TRBV7-2 and TRBJ2-6; D not certain. This CDR3 is 17 amino acids long. Trimming took off 1 base at V and 2 bases at J, with 12 bases between the two ends. Per the germline V gene, CDR1 is SGHTA and CDR2 is FQGNSA.

This clone was seen a few times. This rearrangement joins TRBV30 to TRBJ1-1; D ambiguous. The CDR3 length is 13 residues. Germline CDR1 GTSNPN, CDR2 SVGIG (reference sequence). V was cut by 2 bases and J by 0 bases, with 7 bases left in between. The CDR3 bases are TGTGCCTGGAGTTCTATCGTGAACACTGAAGCTTTCTTT. Protein sequence: CAWSSIVNTEAFF.

The chain is built from TRBV7-8 and TRBJ1-5; tentatively, D is TRBD1 (5 bases). Germline loops: CDR1 SGHVS, CDR2 FQNEAQ. CDR3 length: 17 amino acids. Trimming removed 3 bases from V and 2 bases from J, with 17 bases in between. CDR3 region: CASSFAVGAPGNQPQHF. CDR3 DNA: TGTGCCAGCAGCTTCGCAGTTGGGGCGCCGGGCAATCAGCCCCAGCATTTT.

The genes are TRBV30 and TRBJ1-2, with 8 bases matching TRBD1. CDR1 and CDR2 from the germline V gene are GTSNPN and SVGIG (reference sequence). V shed 6 bases and J 7 bases; nucleotides not matched to a gene: 7. This CDR3 has 12 amino acids. Here the CDR3 reads CACSPGGAGYTF. As DNA, the CDR3 is TGTGCCTGTTCCCCAGGGGGCGCTGGCTACACCTTC.

This clone has a handful of counts. V usage is TRBV9 and J usage is TRBJ2-7; 13 bases map to TRBD2. Germline lookup yields CDR1 SGDLS and CDR2 YYNGEE. This CDR3 is 17 amino acids long. V trimming: 3 bases; J trimming: 2 bases; junction bases outside the gene matches: 8. CDR3 amino acids: CASSEGPTSGGAYEQYF. DNA for the CDR3: TGTGCCAGCAGCGAGGGGCCCACTAGCGGGGGGGCCTACGAGCAGTACTTC.

This clone was detected a few times. J is TRBJ2-7 and V is TRBV7-2; 10 nucleotides match TRBD2. Germline loops: CDR1 SGHTA, CDR2 FQGNSA. Germline trimming cut 6 bases from V and 1 base from J; bases unmatched to any gene: 3. This CDR3 has 14 amino acids. The CDR3 DNA follows: TGTGCCAGCAGGCCGGGACTAGCGTCCTACGAGCAGTACTTC. This sequence encodes CASRPGLASYEQYF.

J is TRBJ1-1 and V is TRBV4-1; D not resolved. From germline, CDR1 is MGHRA and CDR2 YSYEKL. This CDR3 contains 15 residues. V dropped 0 bases and J dropped 1 base, with 9 bases sitting between them. The CDR3 is CASSQDPGGNTEAFF. As DNA, the CDR3 is TGCGCCAGCAGCCAAGATCCCGGAGGGAACACTGAAGCTTTCTTT.

The chain combines TRBV12-5 with TRBJ1-2; D may be TRBD1 (5 bases). Trimming took 3 bases from V and 6 from J, leaving 8 bases between them. From germline, CDR1 is LGHNT and CDR2 FRNRAP. The CDR3 has 12 residues. CDR3 region: CASGFVQDGYTF. The CDR3 DNA is TGTGCTAGTGGTTTTGTACAGGATGGCTACACCTTC.

The chain carries TRBV5-1 and TRBJ1-2, with D possibly matching TRBD1 (5 bases). With 0 bases removed from V and 3 bases from J, the gap between germline ends came to 12 bases. Germline V gives CDR1 SGHRS, CDR2 YFSETQ. The CDR3 is 15 amino acids. The CDR3 protein is CASSLGDSSYYGYTF. The CDR3 DNA follows: TGCGCCAGCAGCTTGGGGGACTCCTCATACTATGGCTACACCTTC.

The chain links TRBV4-3 to TRBJ2-5, with 10 bases identical to TRBD2. V gave up 3 bases and J gave up 6 bases; unmatched junction bases: 4. The CDR3 totals 14 residues. Germline CDR1 is LGHNA and CDR2 is YSLEER. CDR3 sequence reads: CASSQSGGAKTQYF. DNA of the CDR3: TGCGCCAGCAGCCAGAGCGGGGGGGCGAAGACCCAGTACTTC.

In this sample, this clone turned up a few times. The gene calls are TRBV11-2 and TRBJ1-4; the D gene is possibly TRBD1 (6 bases). Trimming shortened V by 2 bases and J by 4 bases, and 14 bases separated the two germline ends. The CDR3 runs 16 residues. Germline CDR1 is SGHAT and CDR2 is FQNNGV. The CDR3 protein is CASSLSRTVVNEKLFF. DNA of the CDR3: TGTGCCAGCAGCTTATCACGGACAGTCGTTAATGAAAAACTGTTTTTT.

This chain uses TRBV27 with TRBJ2-7; 7 bases match TRBD2. V shed 5 bases and J 3 bases; nucleotides not matched to a gene: 10. The CDR3 sequence is 15 residues long. Germline CDR1 and CDR2: MNHEY and SMNVEV (reference sequence). CDR3 region: CASSLAERLHYEQYF. The CDR3 region has the DNA TGTGCCAGCAGTCTAGCGGAAAGGCTACACTACGAGCAGTACTTC.

The chain joins TRBV7-9 to TRBJ1-2, with a possible D match to TRBD1 (6 bases). CDR1 and CDR2 from the germline V gene are SEHNR and FQNEAQ (reference sequence). Trimming pared 5 bases from V and 10 bases from J, leaving 17 bases between. This CDR3 has 13 amino acids. The CDR3 DNA reads TGTGCCAGCAGCCAAGGGGGGGTTGAGGACTACACCTTC. Encoded protein: CASSQGGVEDYTF.

The chain joins TRBV6-6 to TRBJ2-7, with D perhaps TRBD1 (6 bases). Trimming pared 0 bases from V and 4 bases from J, leaving 10 bases between. The CDR3 is made up of 14 amino acids. The germline V gene has CDR1 MNHNY and CDR2 SVGAGI (reference sequence). The CDR3 protein is CASSYSQGWYEQYF. The CDR3 DNA reads TGTGCCAGCAGTTACTCACAGGGTTGGTACGAGCAGTACTTC.